The rows below give T cell receptor beta chains drawn from one sample of a study of blood T cell repertoires in COVID-19. Measured with immunoSEQ multiplex PCR; TCRdb has only the in-frame clones, and not every one. The top ten hold just over 20% of the sample, which has under 85,000 clones, roughly 78% seen once. What was sequenced was peripheral blood. These receptors originate from a human donor in a cohort sampled during active COVID-19. Each CDR3 is given with its conserved first and last residue. A D gene is named only where the DNA matches it firmly. Size is omitted from some rows. Given values are once, few, many or a class for expanded clones.

V	D	J	size	CDR3	DNA
TRBV19	-	TRBJ2-7	once	CASSILAGWNEQYF	TGTGCCAGTAGTATATTGGCAGGGTGGAACGAGCAGTACTTC
TRBV23-1	-	TRBJ1-4	-	CASSQNPQGTWCRGTRGKLFF	TGCGCCAGCAGTCAAAACCCGCAGGGGACATGGTGTCGGGGTACCCGAGGAAAACTGTTTTTT
TRBV28	-	TRBJ1-5	once	CASSPQGRAEQPQHF	TGTGCCAGCAGTCCGCAAGGGAGAGCGGAACAGCCCCAGCATTTT
TRBV19	TRBD2	TRBJ2-3	-	CASSIERTSGGPTDTQYF	TGTGCCAGTAGTATTGAAAGGACTAGCGGGGGGCCTACGGATACGCAGTATTTT
TRBV7-2	TRBD1	TRBJ2-5	-	CASSRRQGSETQYF	TGTGCCAGCAGCCGTAGACAGGGATCAGAGACCCAGTACTTC
TRBV7-2	-	TRBJ2-5	-	CASSYGLGTQYF	TGTGCCAGCAGCTACGGGTTGGGGACCCAGTACTTC
TRBV6-5	-	TRBJ1-3	-	CASSYSIGVPTIYF	TGTGCCAGCAGTTACTCGATCGGGGTCCCCACCATATATTTT
TRBV5-4	-	TRBJ1-2	-	CASRGEGDVFTF	TGTGCCAGCCGAGGGGAGGGGGATGTGTTCACCTTC
TRBV14	-	TRBJ2-3	once	CASSQTGQGPDTQYF	TGTGCCAGCAGCCAGACAGGTCAGGGCCCGGATACGCAGTATTTT
TRBV4-1	-	TRBJ1-1	-	CASSHHPGGSWMNTEAFF	TGCGCCAGCAGCCACCATCCGGGAGGTAGTTGGATGAACACTGAAGCTTTCTTT